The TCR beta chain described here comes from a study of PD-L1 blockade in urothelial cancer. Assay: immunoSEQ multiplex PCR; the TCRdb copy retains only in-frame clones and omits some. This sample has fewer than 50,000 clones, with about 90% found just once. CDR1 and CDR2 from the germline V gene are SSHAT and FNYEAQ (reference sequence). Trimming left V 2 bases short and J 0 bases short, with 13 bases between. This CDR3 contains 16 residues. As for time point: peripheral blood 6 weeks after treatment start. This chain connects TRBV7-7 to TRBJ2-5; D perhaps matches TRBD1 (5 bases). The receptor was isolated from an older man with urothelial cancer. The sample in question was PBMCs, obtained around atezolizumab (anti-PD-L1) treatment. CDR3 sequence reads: CASSLQPGSNQETQYF. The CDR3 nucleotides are TGTGCCAGCAGCTTACAGCCAGGGTCGAACCAAGAGACCCAGTACTTC.